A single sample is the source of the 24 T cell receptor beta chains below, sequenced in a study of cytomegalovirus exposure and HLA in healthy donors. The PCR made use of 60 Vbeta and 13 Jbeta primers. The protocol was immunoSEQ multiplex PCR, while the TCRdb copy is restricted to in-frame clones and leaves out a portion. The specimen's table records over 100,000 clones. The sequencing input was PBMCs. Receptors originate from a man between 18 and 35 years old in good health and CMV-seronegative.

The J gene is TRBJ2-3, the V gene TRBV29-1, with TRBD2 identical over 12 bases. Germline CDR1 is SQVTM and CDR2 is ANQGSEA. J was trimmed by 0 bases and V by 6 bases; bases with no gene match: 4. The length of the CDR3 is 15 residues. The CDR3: CSVTSGGTSTDTQYF. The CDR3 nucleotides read TGCAGCGTAACTAGCGGGGGGACTAGCACAGATACGCAGTATTTT.

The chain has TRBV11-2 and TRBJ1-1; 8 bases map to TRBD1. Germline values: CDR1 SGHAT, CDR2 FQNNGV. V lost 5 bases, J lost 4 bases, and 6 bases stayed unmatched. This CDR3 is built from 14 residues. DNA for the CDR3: TGTGCCAGCAGCCCTACCACAGGGGGCACTGAAGCTTTCTTT. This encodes CASSPTTGGTEAFF.

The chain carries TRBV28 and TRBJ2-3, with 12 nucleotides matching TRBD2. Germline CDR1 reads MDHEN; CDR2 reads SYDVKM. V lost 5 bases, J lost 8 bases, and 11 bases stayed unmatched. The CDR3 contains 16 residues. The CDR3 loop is CASSLGTSGFWGTQYF. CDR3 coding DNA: TGTGCCAGCAGTCTCGGGACTAGCGGGTTTTGGGGTACGCAGTATTTT.

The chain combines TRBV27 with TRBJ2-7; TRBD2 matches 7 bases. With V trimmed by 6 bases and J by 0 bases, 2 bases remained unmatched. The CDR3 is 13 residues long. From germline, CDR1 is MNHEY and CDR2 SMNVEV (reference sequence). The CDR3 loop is CASRPGGSYEQYF. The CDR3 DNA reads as TGTGCCAGCAGGCCGGGAGGCTCCTACGAGCAGTACTTC.

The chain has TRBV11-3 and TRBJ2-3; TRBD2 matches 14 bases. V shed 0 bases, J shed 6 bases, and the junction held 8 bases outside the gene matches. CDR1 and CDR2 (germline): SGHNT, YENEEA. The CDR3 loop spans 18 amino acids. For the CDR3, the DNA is TGTGCCAGCAGCTTAGACCAGGGACTAGCGGGAGTTAGCGATACGCAGTATTTT. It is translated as CASSLDQGLAGVSDTQYF.

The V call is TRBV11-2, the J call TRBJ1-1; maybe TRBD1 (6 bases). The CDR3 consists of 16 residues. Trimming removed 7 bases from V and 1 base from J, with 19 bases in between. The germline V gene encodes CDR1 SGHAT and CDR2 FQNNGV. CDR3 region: CASKFSGGQKNTEAFF. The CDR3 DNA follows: TGTGCCAGCAAGTTTTCGGGGGGCCAGAAGAACACTGAAGCTTTCTTT.

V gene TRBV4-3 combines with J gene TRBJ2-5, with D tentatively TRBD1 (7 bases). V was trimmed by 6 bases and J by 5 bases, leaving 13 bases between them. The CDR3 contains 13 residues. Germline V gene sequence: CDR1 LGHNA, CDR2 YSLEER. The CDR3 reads CASSQGGGETQYF. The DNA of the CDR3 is TGCGCCAGCAGTCAGGGGGGCGGGGAGACCCAGTACTTC.

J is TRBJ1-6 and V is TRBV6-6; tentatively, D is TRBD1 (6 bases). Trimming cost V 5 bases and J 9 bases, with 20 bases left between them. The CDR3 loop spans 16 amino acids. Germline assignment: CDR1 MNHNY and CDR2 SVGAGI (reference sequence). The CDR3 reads CASSNRGGGKLSPLHF. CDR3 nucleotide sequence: TGTGCCAGCAGTAACCGAGGGGGGGGGAAGCTTTCACCCCTCCACTTT.

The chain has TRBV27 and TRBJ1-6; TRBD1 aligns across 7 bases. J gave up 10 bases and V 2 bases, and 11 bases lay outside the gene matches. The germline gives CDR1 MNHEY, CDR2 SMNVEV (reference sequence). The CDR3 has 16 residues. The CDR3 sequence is CASSLPRQGWHSPLHF. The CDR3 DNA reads TGTGCCAGCAGTTTACCTCGACAGGGATGGCACTCACCCCTCCACTTT.

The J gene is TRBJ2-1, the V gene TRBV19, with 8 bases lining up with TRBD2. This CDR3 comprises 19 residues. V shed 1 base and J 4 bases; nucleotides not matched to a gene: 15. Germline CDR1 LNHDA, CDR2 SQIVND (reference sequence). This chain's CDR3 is CASSIGNSGMRFNYNEQFF. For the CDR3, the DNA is TGTGCCAGTAGTATAGGAAATAGCGGGATGCGATTCAATTACAATGAGCAGTTCTTC.

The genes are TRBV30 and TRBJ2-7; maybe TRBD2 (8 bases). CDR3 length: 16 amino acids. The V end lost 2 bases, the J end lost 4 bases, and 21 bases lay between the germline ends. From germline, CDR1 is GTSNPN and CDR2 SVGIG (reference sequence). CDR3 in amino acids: CAWSFPQGPGGYEQYF. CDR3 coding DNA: TGTGCCTGGAGTTTTCCACAGGGGCCGGGAGGGTACGAGCAGTACTTC.

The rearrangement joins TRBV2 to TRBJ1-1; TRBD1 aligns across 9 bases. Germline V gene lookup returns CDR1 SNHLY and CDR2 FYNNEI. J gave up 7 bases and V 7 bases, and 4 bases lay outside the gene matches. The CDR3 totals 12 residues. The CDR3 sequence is CASKGQGIEAFF. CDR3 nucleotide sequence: TGTGCCAGCAAGGGACAGGGTATTGAAGCTTTCTTT.

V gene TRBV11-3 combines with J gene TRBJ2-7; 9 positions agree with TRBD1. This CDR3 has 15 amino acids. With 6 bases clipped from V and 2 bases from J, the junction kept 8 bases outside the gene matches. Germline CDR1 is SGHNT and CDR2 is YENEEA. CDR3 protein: CASRPDRQGAYEQYF. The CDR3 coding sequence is TGTGCCAGCAGACCAGATCGACAGGGGGCCTACGAGCAGTACTTC.

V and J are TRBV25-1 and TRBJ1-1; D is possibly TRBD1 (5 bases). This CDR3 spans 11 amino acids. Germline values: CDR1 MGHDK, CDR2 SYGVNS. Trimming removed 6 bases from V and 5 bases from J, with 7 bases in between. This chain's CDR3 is CASSTGTEAFF. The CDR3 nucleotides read TGTGCCAGCAGCACAGGAACTGAAGCTTTCTTT. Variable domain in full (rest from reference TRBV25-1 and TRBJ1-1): EADIYQTPRYLVIGTGKKITLECSQTMGHDKMYWYQQDPGMELHLIHYSYGVNSTEKGDLSSESTVSRIRTEHFPLTLESARPSHTSQYLCASSTGTEAFFGQGTRLTVV.

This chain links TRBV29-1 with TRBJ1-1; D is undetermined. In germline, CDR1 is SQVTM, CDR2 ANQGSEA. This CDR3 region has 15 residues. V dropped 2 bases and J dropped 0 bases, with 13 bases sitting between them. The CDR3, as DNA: TGCAGCGTTGAAAGAGCCGATACTCTGAACACTGAAGCTTTCTTT. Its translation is CSVERADTLNTEAFF.

This CDR3 is CASIREGQTNYGYTF. CDR3 in DNA: TGTGCCAGCATCCGTGAGGGACAGACTAACTATGGCTACACCTTC. This chain connects TRBV2 to TRBJ1-2; 7 nucleotides align to TRBD1. Trimming at V came to 7 bases and at J to 0 bases, leaving 8 bases not matched to a gene. There are 15 residues in the CDR3. CDR1 SNHLY and CDR2 FYNNEI come from the germline V gene.

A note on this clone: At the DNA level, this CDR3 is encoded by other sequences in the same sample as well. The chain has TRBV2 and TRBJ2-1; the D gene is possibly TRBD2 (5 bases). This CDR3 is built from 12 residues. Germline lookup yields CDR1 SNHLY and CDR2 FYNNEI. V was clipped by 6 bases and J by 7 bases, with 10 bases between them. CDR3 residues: CASRPDSNEQFF. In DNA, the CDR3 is TGTGCCAGCAGACCGGACTCGAATGAGCAGTTCTTC. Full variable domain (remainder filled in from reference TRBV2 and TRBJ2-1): EPEVTQTPSHQVTQMGQEVILRCVPISNHLYFYWYRQILGQKVEFLVSFYNNEISEKSEIFDDQFSVERPDGSNFTLKIRSTKLEDSAMYFCASRPDSNEQFFGPGTRLTVL.

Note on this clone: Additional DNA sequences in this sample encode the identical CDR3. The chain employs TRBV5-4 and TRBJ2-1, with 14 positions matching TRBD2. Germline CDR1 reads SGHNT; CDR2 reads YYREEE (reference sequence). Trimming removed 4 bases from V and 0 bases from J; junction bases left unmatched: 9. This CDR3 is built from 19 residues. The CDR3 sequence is CASSVGLAGASSSYNEQFF. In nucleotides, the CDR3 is TGTGCCAGCAGCGTGGGACTAGCGGGAGCCTCGAGCTCCTACAATGAGCAGTTCTTC.

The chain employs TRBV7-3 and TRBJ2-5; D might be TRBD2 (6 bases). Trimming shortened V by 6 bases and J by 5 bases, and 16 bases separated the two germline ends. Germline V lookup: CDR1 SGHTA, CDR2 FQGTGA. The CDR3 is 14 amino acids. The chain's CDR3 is CASSIGGRQETQYF. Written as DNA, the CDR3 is TGTGCCAGCAGTATCGGAGGGCGGCAGGAGACCCAGTACTTC.

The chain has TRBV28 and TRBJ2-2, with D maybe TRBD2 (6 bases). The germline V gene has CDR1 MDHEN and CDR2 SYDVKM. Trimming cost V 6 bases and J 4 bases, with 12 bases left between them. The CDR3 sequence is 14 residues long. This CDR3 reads CASRPGLTTGELFF. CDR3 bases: TGTGCCAGCAGGCCGGGACTGACCACCGGGGAGCTGTTTTTT.

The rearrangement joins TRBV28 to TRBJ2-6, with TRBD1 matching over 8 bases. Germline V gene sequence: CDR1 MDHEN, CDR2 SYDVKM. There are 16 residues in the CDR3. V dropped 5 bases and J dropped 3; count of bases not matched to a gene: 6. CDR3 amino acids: CASSTGGVGGANVLTF. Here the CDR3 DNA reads TGTGCCAGCAGTACAGGGGGAGTAGGTGGGGCCAACGTCCTGACTTTC.

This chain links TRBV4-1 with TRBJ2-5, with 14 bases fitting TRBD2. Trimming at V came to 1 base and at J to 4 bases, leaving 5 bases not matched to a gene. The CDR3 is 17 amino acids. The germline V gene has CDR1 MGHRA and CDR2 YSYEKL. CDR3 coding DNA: TGCGCCAGCAGCCAAGGGACTAGCGGGAGGTTTCGAGAGACCCAGTACTTC. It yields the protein CASSQGTSGRFRETQYF.

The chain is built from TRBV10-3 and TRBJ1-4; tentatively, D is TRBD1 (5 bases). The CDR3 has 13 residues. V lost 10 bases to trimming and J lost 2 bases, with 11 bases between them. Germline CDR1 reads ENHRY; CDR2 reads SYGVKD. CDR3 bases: TGTGCCAGCCACGGGGGGACTAATGAAAAACTGTTTTTT. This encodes CASHGGTNEKLFF.

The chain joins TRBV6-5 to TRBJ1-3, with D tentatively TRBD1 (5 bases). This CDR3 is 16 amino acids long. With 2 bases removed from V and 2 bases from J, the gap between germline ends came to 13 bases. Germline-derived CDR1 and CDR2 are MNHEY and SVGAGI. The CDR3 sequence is CASSYLSTETGNTIYF. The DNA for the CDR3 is TGTGCCAGCAGTTACCTATCGACAGAGACTGGAAACACCATATATTTT.